The clone carrying this T cell receptor beta chain came up a few times. Its antigen is unidentified. In germline, CDR1 is SGHDT, CDR2 YYEEEE. Between the trimmed V and J ends, which lost 0 bases and 7 bases, there was a span of 16 bases. The CDR3 consists of 16 residues. This sample stems from a study of cytomegalovirus exposure and HLA in healthy donors. PCR employed 60 Vbeta and 13 Jbeta primers. TCRdb's table, derived via immunoSEQ multiplex PCR, lists solely in-frame clones and lacks some. The sample yields 140,000 or so clones, 65% to 85% seen once. Points from the study as a whole: HLA-A and HLA-B allele assignments for most subjects were reportedly predicted accurately using TCR beta sequences.

The chain joins TRBV5-6 to TRBJ1-4; perhaps TRBD1 as D (5 bases). Sequencing was carried out using PBMCs. This TCR derives from a woman aged 40 to 50 in good health and CMV-seropositive. This CDR3 reads CASSLVYWGEREKLFF. The DNA for the CDR3 is TGTGCCAGCAGCTTGGTATATTGGGGGGAACGTGAAAAACTGTTTTTT.